The T cell receptor beta chain described here comes from a study of shared clonotypes between healthy human individuals. The split of CD4+ cells yielded CD45RA+ naive and CD45RA-negative memory subsets. The table came from immunoSEQ multiplex PCR; TCRdb's copy has only in-frame clones and leaves some out. The sample lists roughly 2.4 million clones, 90% to 97% occurring once. This TCR was recovered from a man aged 18 to 30 in good health. Sequencing input: naive CD4+ T cells sorted from blood. Subset defined: CD45RA+ positively selected.

CDR3 amino acids: CASRLESQPQHF. DNA of the CDR3: TGTGCAAGTCGCTTAGAGAGTCAGCCCCAGCATTTT. The rearrangement uses TRBV12-2 and TRBJ1-5. TRBV12-2 is a documented pseudogene. CDR3 size: 12 residues.